Listed here is a single T cell receptor beta chain. Antigen unknown. The sample belongs to a study of shared clonotypes between healthy human individuals. Whole-study results and caveats: As a rule, naive subsets had a larger estimated richness than memory subsets.

TCRdb's copy holds only in-frame clones and misses some; the assay was immunoSEQ multiplex PCR. The repertoire holds over a million clones, with about 98.5% as singletons. Per the germline V gene, CDR1 is SGHRS and CDR2 is YFSETQ. This CDR3 region has 16 residues. The V end was cut by 1 base, the J end by 4 bases, with 14 bases between. The V call is TRBV5-1, the J call TRBJ2-2; D is perhaps TRBD2 (6 bases). Specimen: naive CD4+ T cells sorted from blood. The subset is: CD45RA+ positively selected. This clonotype was sampled from a man under 40 in good health. The CDR3 region is CASSLMGGVSTGELFF. The DNA of the CDR3 is TGCGCCAGCAGCTTGATGGGCGGGGTTTCCACCGGGGAGCTGTTTTTT.